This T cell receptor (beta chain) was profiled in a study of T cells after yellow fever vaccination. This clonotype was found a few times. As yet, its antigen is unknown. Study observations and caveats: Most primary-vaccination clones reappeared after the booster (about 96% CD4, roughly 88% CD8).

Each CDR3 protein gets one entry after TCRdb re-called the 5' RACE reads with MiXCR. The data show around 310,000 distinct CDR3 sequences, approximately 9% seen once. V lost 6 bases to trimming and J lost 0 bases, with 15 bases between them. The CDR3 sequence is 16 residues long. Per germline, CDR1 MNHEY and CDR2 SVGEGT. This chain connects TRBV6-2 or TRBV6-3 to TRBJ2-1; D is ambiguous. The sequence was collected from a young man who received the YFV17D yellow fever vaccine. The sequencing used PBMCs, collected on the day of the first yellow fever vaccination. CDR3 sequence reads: CASRALGSSSYNEQFF. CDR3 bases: TGTGCCAGCAGGGCCCTGGGGTCCAGCTCCTACAATGAGCAGTTCTTC.